Listed below are T cell receptor beta chains from one sample, sequenced in a study of cytomegalovirus exposure and HLA in healthy donors. Here immunoSEQ multiplex PCR was the method, and the copy in TCRdb shows in-frame clones only, minus some. The sample has around 190,000 clones; approximately 86% are singletons. Sequenced material: PBMCs. The receptors here all came from a woman aged 25-40 years in good health and CMV-seronegative. Both conserved end residues are part of each CDR3. D genes are given only for firm matches. Expanded clones get a size class; other rows say once, few or many, or leave the size out.

d_gene,v_gene,j_gene,abundance,CDR3aa,CDR3nt
TRBD1,TRBV4-1,TRBJ2-7,once,CASSRETGGLSYEQYF,TGCGCCAGCAGCCGGGAAACAGGGGGCCTCTCCTACGAGCAGTACTTC
.,TRBV29-1,TRBJ1-2,.,CSVAGGGNRGYTF,TGCAGCGTTGCTGGTGGAGGGAATCGGGGCTACACCTTC
.,TRBV19,TRBJ2-7,.,CASSMRREFYEQYF,TGTGCCAGTAGTATGCGGCGGGAATTCTACGAGCAGTACTTC
TRBD2,TRBV11-2,TRBJ2-7,.,CASSLETSSYEQYF,TGTGCCAGCAGCTTAGAGACTAGCAGCTACGAGCAGTACTTC
TRBD1,TRBV7-8,TRBJ2-1,.,CASSLEGTGYNEQFF,TGTGCCAGCAGCTTAGAAGGGACAGGTTACAATGAGCAGTTCTTC
TRBD2,TRBV11-3,TRBJ2-3,.,CASSAGGDSDTQYF,TGTGCCAGCAGCGCGGGGGGGGATTCGGATACGCAGTATTTT
.,TRBV11-2,TRBJ2-1,.,CASSPGLTNEQFF,TGTGCCAGCAGCCCAGGACTCACCAATGAGCAGTTCTTC
.,TRBV5-1,TRBJ2-5,once,CASSLRQRETQYF,TGCGCCAGCAGCTTGAGGCAGCGAGAGACCCAGTACTTC
TRBD2,TRBV5-4,TRBJ2-7,.,CASSLGGAGGRYEQYF,TGTGCCAGCAGCTTGGGGGGAGCGGGAGGCCGCTACGAGCAGTACTTC
TRBD1,TRBV7-9,TRBJ2-7,.,CASSSRWRQGDEQYF,TGTGCCAGCAGTTCCCGGTGGAGGCAGGGGGATGAGCAGTACTTC
.,TRBV18,TRBJ2-1,.,CASSRLPGLGVDEQFF,TGTGCCAGCTCTCGCCTGCCGGGACTCGGTGTGGATGAGCAGTTCTTC
.,TRBV7-9,TRBJ1-2,.,CASSLSGLNYGYTF,TGTGCCAGCAGCTTATCAGGGCTTAACTATGGCTACACCTTC
.,TRBV5-6,TRBJ2-2,.,CASTQIGVNTGELFF,TGTGCCAGCACCCAAATAGGGGTCAACACCGGGGAGCTGTTTTTT
TRBD1,TRBV5-5,TRBJ1-2,.,CASSLQGTSDGYTF,TGTGCCAGCAGTTTACAGGGGACCAGTGATGGCTACACCTTC
.,TRBV7-2,TRBJ2-1,.,CASSPQAGSGNEQFF,TGTGCCAGCAGCCCCCAAGCGGGCTCGGGAAATGAGCAGTTCTTC
TRBD1,TRBV5-1,TRBJ2-7,.,CASSTGTGFEQYF,TGCGCCAGCAGCACCGGGACAGGGTTCGAACAGTACTTC
.,TRBV19,TRBJ2-2,.,CASSMLATNTGELFF,TGTGCCAGTAGTATGTTGGCAACGAACACCGGGGAGCTGTTTTTT
.,TRBV9,TRBJ2-1,.,CASSVNPGARDEQFF,TGTGCCAGCAGCGTAAACCCAGGGGCTAGGGATGAGCAGTTCTTC
.,TRBV6-1,TRBJ1-6,.,CASSEMPRDSPLHF,TGTGCCAGCAGTGAAATGCCCAGGGATTCACCCCTCCACTTT
.,TRBV5-1,TRBJ2-7,.,CASSLGVVSSYEQYF,TGCGCCAGCAGCTTGGGTGTGGTTAGCTCCTACGAGCAGTACTTC
TRBD2,TRBV25-1,TRBJ2-1,.,CASSDLAGGHGNEQFF,TGTGCCAGCAGTGATTTAGCGGGAGGCCACGGCAATGAGCAGTTCTTC
TRBD1,TRBV19,TRBJ2-1,.,CAPTQGQLSYNEQFF,TGTGCCCCAACCCAGGGACAGCTTTCCTACAATGAGCAGTTCTTC
.,TRBV6-5,TRBJ2-2,.,CASSYVPGIGELFF,TGTGCCAGCAGTTATGTCCCGGGAATCGGGGAGCTGTTTTTT
.,TRBV6-1,TRBJ2-1,.,CASNKQGQSYNEQFF,TGTGCCAGCAATAAACAGGGACAATCCTACAATGAGCAGTTCTTC
TRBD1,TRBV18,TRBJ2-7,.,CASSPAGQGVNEQYF,TGTGCCAGCTCACCAGCGGGACAGGGTGTCAACGAGCAGTACTTC
TRBD2,TRBV5-1,TRBJ2-1,.,CASSLDPSGMEFF,TGCGCCAGCAGCTTGGATCCTAGCGGCATGGAGTTCTTC
.,TRBV7-9,TRBJ1-1,.,CASSAVGGNTEAFF,TGTGCCAGCAGCGCGGTTGGCGGGAACACTGAAGCTTTCTTT
TRBD2,TRBV6-5,TRBJ2-5,.,CASSLGLAGTQETQYF,TGTGCCAGCAGTTTGGGACTAGCGGGAACCCAAGAGACCCAGTACTTC
.,TRBV5-1,TRBJ2-7,.,CASSPAGRGSYEQYF,TGCGCCAGCAGCCCTGCGGGCAGAGGCTCCTACGAGCAGTACTTC